These T cell receptor beta chains were read from a single sample in a study of shared clonotypes between healthy human individuals. Clones were read by immunoSEQ multiplex PCR, and TCRdb kept only the in-frame ones, dropping some. Of over a million clones listed, roughly 96% are singletons. The sequenced material came from naive CD4+ T cells sorted from blood. The receptors were gathered from a man aged 25 to 45 in good health. Each CDR3 is given with its conserved first and last residue. The order of the fields is V gene, J gene, D gene, CDR3 DNA, CDR3 protein. D genes are given only for firm matches.

V: TRBV2; J: TRBJ2-1; D: .; DNA: TGTGCCAGCAGTGTCAGGTCAGGGAATGAGCAGTTCTTC; CDR3: CASSVRSGNEQFF
V: TRBV6-5; J: TRBJ2-7; D: TRBD1; DNA: TGTGCCAGCAGTCCGCGGACAGGCAACGAGCAGTACTTC; CDR3: CASSPRTGNEQYF
V: TRBV9; J: TRBJ2-3; D: TRBD1; DNA: TGTGCCAGCAGCGCCCGGACAGGATACACAGATACGCAGTATTTT; CDR3: CASSARTGYTDTQYF
V: TRBV7-3; J: TRBJ2-2; D: .; DNA: TGTGCCAGCAGCTTTCAGACCTCGAACACCGGGGAGCTGTTTTTT; CDR3: CASSFQTSNTGELFF
V: TRBV6-1; J: TRBJ1-2; D: .; DNA: TGTGCCAGCAGTGAAGGGCCAGGGCCTTACTATGGCTACACCTTC; CDR3: CASSEGPGPYYGYTF
V: TRBV7-6; J: TRBJ2-3; D: TRBD2; DNA: TGTGCCAGCAGCCTCTCCGGGGCTAGCGGTAGCACAGATACGCAGTATTTT; CDR3: CASSLSGASGSTDTQYF
V: TRBV14; J: TRBJ2-1; D: .; DNA: TGTGCCAGCAGCCAAAGGCCCAGGGGCGATGAGCAGTTCTTC; CDR3: CASSQRPRGDEQFF
V: TRBV7-2; J: TRBJ2-1; D: TRBD1; DNA: TGTGCCAGCAGCTCCGCTGGACGTACAGGGGACTTCTTC; CDR3: CASSSAGRTGDFF
V: TRBV27; J: TRBJ2-7; D: TRBD2; DNA: TGTGCCAGCAGTTTAAACGGCGGGAGTCGGTACGAGCAGTACTTC; CDR3: CASSLNGGSRYEQYF
V: TRBV28; J: TRBJ1-2; D: .; DNA: TGTGCCAGCAGTTCCCCGGGGGACGATGGCTACACCTTC; CDR3: CASSSPGDDGYTF
V: TRBV28; J: TRBJ1-5; D: .; DNA: TGTGCCAGCAGTTTGGGGGTAGGGGTCTATCAGCCCCAGCATTTT; CDR3: CASSLGVGVYQPQHF
V: TRBV27; J: TRBJ2-7; D: .; DNA: TGTGCCAGCAGTTTAAGGGACACCTCCTACGAGCAGTACTTC; CDR3: CASSLRDTSYEQYF
V: TRBV19; J: TRBJ1-4; D: .; DNA: TGTGCCAGTAGTATTTCCTGGGGCCCTGAAAAACTGTTTTTT; CDR3: CASSISWGPEKLFF
V: TRBV5-5; J: TRBJ2-1; D: TRBD2; DNA: TGTGCCAGCAGCTTGGCGTCTAGCGGGAGCGGCTATGAGCAGTTCTTC; CDR3: CASSLASSGSGYEQFF
V: TRBV4-1; J: TRBJ2-3; D: TRBD2; DNA: TGCGCCAGCAGCCTTTCCAGGCCGGCTAGCGGGAGGAATAGTACGCAGTATTTT; CDR3: CASSLSRPASGRNSTQYF
V: TRBV27; J: TRBJ2-1; D: TRBD2; DNA: TGTGCCAGCAGTCGGGATAGCGGGAGCTACTCCAATGAGCAGTTCTTC; CDR3: CASSRDSGSYSNEQFF
V: TRBV7-9; J: TRBJ1-1; D: .; DNA: TGTGCCAGCAGCTTCGGCACCCGGACGGAGGGTGAAGCTTTCTTT; CDR3: CASSFGTRTEGEAFF